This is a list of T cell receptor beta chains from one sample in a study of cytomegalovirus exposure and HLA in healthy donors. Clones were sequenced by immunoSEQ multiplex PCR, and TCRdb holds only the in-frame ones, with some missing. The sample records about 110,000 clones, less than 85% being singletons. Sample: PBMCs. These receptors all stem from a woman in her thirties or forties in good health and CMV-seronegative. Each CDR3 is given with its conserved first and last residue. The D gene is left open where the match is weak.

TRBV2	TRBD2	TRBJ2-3	CASSDSGSYTDTQYF	TGTGCCAGCAGCGATAGCGGGTCCTACACAGATACGCAGTATTTT
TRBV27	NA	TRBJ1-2	CASTTWTANGYTF	TGTGCCAGCACCACTTGGACAGCGAATGGCTACACCTTC
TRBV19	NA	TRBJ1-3	CASSIVDRSTSSGNTIYF	TGTGCCAGTAGTATTGTCGACAGGTCTACAAGCTCTGGAAACACCATATATTTT
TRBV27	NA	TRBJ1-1	CASSPDTSIEAFF	TGTGCCAGCAGCCCCGACACGAGCATAGAAGCTTTCTTT
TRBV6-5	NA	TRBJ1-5	CASSNRDNNQPQHF	TGTGCCAGCAGCAACAGGGACAACAATCAGCCCCAGCATTTT
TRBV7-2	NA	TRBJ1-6	CASSLAGAQYNSPLHF	TGTGCCAGCAGCTTAGCAGGGGCCCAATATAATTCACCCCTCCACTTT
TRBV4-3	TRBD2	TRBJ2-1	CASSQDQPSGGPHEQFF	TGCGCCAGCAGCCAAGATCAGCCCTCGGGGGGGCCCCATGAGCAGTTCTTC
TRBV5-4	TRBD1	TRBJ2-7	CASSSGTGVSSYEQYF	TGTGCCAGCAGCTCGGGGACAGGGGTATCGTCCTACGAGCAGTACTTC
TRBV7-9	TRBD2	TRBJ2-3	CASSRTSGRSGDTQYF	TGTGCCAGCAGCCGCACTAGCGGGAGATCGGGAGATACGCAGTATTTT
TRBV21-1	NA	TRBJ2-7	CASSKLWGDYEQYF	TGTGCCAGCAGCAAACTCTGGGGGGACTACGAGCAGTACTTC
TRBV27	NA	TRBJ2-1	CASSRSESSYNEQFF	TGTGCCAGCAGTCGAAGCGAGAGCTCCTACAATGAGCAGTTCTTC
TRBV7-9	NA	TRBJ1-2	CASSLNTNYGYTF	TGTGCCAGCAGCTTAAACACAAACTATGGCTACACCTTC
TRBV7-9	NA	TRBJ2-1	CASSPPPSSYNEQFF	TGTGCCAGCAGCCCCCCGCCTAGCTCCTACAATGAGCAGTTCTTC
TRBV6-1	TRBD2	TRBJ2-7	CASSESGGNSYEQYF	TGTGCCAGCAGTGAAAGCGGGGGCAACTCCTACGAGCAGTACTTC
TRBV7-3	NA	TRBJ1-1	CASSLQGGNTEAFF	TGTGCCAGCAGCTTGCAGGGAGGGAACACTGAAGCTTTCTTT
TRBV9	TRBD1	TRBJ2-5	CASGGGTGEQETQYF	TGTGCCAGCGGAGGGGGGACAGGGGAGCAAGAGACCCAGTACTTC
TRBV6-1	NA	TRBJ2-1	CASRGQVSSYNEQFF	TGTGCCAGCAGAGGTCAGGTAAGCTCCTACAATGAGCAGTTCTTC
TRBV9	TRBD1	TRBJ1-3	CASSPTGAGNTIYF	TGTGCCAGCAGCCCCACAGGGGCTGGAAACACCATATATTTT
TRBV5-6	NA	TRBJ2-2	CASSFPSDTGELFF	TGTGCCAGCAGCTTTCCCTCAGACACCGGGGAGCTGTTTTTT
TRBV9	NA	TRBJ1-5	CASSVGVTNQPQHF	TGTGCCAGCAGCGTAGGCGTCACTAATCAGCCCCAGCATTTT
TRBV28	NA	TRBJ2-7	CASSLLGGEQYF	TGTGCCAGCAGTTTATTAGGGGGCGAGCAGTACTTC
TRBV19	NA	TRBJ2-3	CASSAGYGTDTQYF	TGTGCCAGTTCGGCGGGGTACGGCACAGATACGCAGTATTTT
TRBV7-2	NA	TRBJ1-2	CASSLGTSGDYGYTF	TGTGCCAGCAGCTTAGGTACCTCAGGTGACTATGGCTACACCTTC
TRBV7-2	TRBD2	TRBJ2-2	CASSQRGGRTGELFF	TGTGCCAGCAGCCAGCGGGGCGGGAGAACCGGGGAGCTGTTTTTT
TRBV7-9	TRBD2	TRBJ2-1	CASTGLATNEQFF	TGTGCCAGTACGGGACTAGCGACGAATGAGCAGTTCTTC
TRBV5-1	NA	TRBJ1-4	CASREGTLATNEKLFF	TGCGCCAGCAGAGAGGGAACCCTTGCAACTAATGAAAAACTGTTTTTT
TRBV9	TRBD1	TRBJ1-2	CASSPGQGALGYTF	TGTGCCAGCAGTCCGGGACAGGGGGCGTTAGGCTACACCTTC
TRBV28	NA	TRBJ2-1	CATQDILRSYNEQFF	TGTGCCACACAAGACATCTTAAGGTCCTACAATGAGCAGTTCTTC
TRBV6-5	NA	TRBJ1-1	CASRHRVATEAFF	TGTGCCAGCAGGCACAGGGTGGCCACTGAAGCTTTCTTT
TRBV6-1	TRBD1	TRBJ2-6	CASSAQGLAGANVLTF	TGTGCCAGCAGTGCACAGGGGCTCGCTGGGGCCAACGTCCTGACTTTC
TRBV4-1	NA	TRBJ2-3	CASSQRDSSSTDTQYF	TGCGCCAGCAGCCAACGGGACTCTTCTAGCACAGATACGCAGTATTTT